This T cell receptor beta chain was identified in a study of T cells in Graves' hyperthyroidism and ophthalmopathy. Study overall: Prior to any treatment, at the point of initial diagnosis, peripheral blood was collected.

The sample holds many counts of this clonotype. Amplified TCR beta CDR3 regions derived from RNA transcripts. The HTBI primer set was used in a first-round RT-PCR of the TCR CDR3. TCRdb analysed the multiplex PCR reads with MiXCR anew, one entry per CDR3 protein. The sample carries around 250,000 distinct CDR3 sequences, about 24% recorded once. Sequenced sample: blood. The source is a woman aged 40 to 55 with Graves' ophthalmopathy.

CDR3 loop: CASSTPRRGTSGRGELFF. The CDR3 DNA reads TGTGCCAGCAGTACCCCTCGCCGGGGGACTAGCGGCCGCGGGGAGCTGTTTTTT. The chain carries TRBV27 and TRBJ2-2; the match to TRBD2 covers 11 bases. The CDR3 runs to 18 residues. Germline CDR1 and CDR2: MNHEY and SMNVEV (reference sequence). The V segment lost 5 bases and the J segment 7 bases; nucleotides outside the gene matches: 15.